A single sample gave rise to the 18 T cell receptor beta chains below, sequenced in a study of shared clonotypes between healthy human individuals. Assay used: immunoSEQ multiplex PCR; TCRdb lists only in-frame clones, some missing. The repertoire holds about 2.1 million clones, with about 93% as singletons. Naivety among CD8 cells was defined by CD45RO negativity and positive CCR7 selection, thereby excluding terminally differentiated effector memory CD45RA+ cells. The sequenced sample was naive CD8+ T cells from PBMCs. Receptors originate from a man between 18 and 29 years old in good health. Some clones in this sample may be carry-over from other donors' samples.

The chain combines TRBV28 with TRBJ2-6; TRBD1 matches 8 bases. The germline V gene encodes CDR1 MDHEN and CDR2 SYDVKM. The CDR3 extends over 16 amino acids. Trimming cost V 5 bases and J 0 bases; bases outside gene matches: 3. CDR3 coding DNA: TGTGCCAGCAGTCCAGGGGGCCTCTCTGGGGCCAACGTCCTGACTTTC. This gives the protein CASSPGGLSGANVLTF.

V and J are TRBV27 and TRBJ2-7, with 7 positions matching TRBD2. This CDR3 has 14 amino acids. V lost 2 bases, J lost 6 bases, and 7 bases stayed unmatched. The V gene's germline CDR1 is MNHEY and CDR2 SMNVEV (reference sequence). The DNA of the CDR3 is TGTGCCAGCAGTTTAGGCGGGAGTTCGGGCGAGCAGTACTTC. It specifies CASSLGGSSGEQYF.

The chain is built from TRBV14 and TRBJ2-1; D not resolved. The CDR3 contains 15 residues. Germline CDR1 is SGHDN and CDR2 is FVKESK. The V end was cut by 5 bases, the J end by 7 bases, with 18 bases between. The CDR3 loop reads CASSVQYRLFNEQFF. CDR3 sequence (DNA): TGTGCCAGCAGCGTGCAGTATCGACTTTTTAATGAGCAGTTCTTC. Complete variable domain (other parts from reference TRBV14 and TRBJ2-1): EAGVTQFPSHSVIEKGQTVTLRCDPISGHDNLYWYRRVMGKEIKFLLHFVKESKQDESGMPNNRFLAERTGGTYSTLKVQPAELEDSGVYFCASSVQYRLFNEQFFGPGTRLTVL.

This sequence joins TRBV27 and TRBJ2-2, with 9 bases identical to TRBD2. The CDR3 extends over 14 amino acids. Looked up from germline, CDR1 is MNHEY and CDR2 is SMNVEV (reference sequence). The V and J ends lost 7 bases and 5 bases, in that order; junction bases with no gene match: 5. The CDR3 spells CASTSGKATGELFF. The CDR3 nucleotides are TGTGCCAGCACTAGCGGGAAAGCGACCGGGGAGCTGTTTTTT.

The chain employs TRBV28 and TRBJ2-7; 10 bases are a match to TRBD1. Germline lookup yields CDR1 MDHEN and CDR2 SYDVKM. The CDR3 runs to 13 residues. With V trimmed by 10 bases and J by 4 bases, 7 bases remained unmatched. The CDR3 region has the DNA TGTGCCACGACAGGGGGCGGTGGTTACGAGCAGTACTTC. It specifies CATTGGGGYEQYF.

V gene TRBV27 combines with J gene TRBJ2-5, with TRBD1 identical over 9 bases. The V and J ends lost 6 bases and 4 bases, in that order; junction bases with no gene match: 3. CDR3 size: 13 residues. CDR1 and CDR2 from the germline V gene are MNHEY and SMNVEV (reference sequence). The CDR3 DNA follows: TGTGCCAGCAGGACAGGGGGGGGAGAGACCCAGTACTTC. Translation gives CASRTGGGETQYF.

Comments on this clone: Additional DNA sequences in this sample encode the identical CDR3. V and J are TRBV5-4 and TRBJ2-7, with D unclear. Germline CDR1 SGHNT, CDR2 YYREEE (reference sequence). The CDR3 length is 13 residues. V was trimmed by 2 bases and J by 2 bases, leaving 8 bases between them. As DNA, the CDR3 is TGTGCCAGCAGCTTCGGCGGAACCTACGAGCAGTACTTC. It encodes CASSFGGTYEQYF. The full variable domain, its missing parts supplied by reference TRBV5-4 and TRBJ2-7, is ETGVTQSPTHLIKTRGQQVTLRCSSQSGHNTVSWYQQALGQGPQFIFQYYREEENGRGNFPPRFSGLQFPNYSSELNVNALELDDSALYLCASSFGGTYEQYFGPGTRLTVT.

The chain links TRBV28 to TRBJ1-4, with 8 positions matching TRBD1. The CDR3 sequence is 17 residues long. In germline, CDR1 is MDHEN, CDR2 SYDVKM. With 6 bases clipped from V and 0 bases from J, the junction kept 9 bases outside the gene matches. The chain's CDR3 is CASRTGVIGATNEKLFF. The CDR3 bases are TGTGCCAGCAGGACAGGGGTCATCGGAGCAACTAATGAAAAACTGTTTTTT.

The rearrangement uses TRBV7-8 and TRBJ2-3; 9 bases are shared with TRBD2. Trimming at V came to 2 bases and at J to 2 bases, leaving 5 bases not matched to a gene. Germline CDR1 SGHVS, CDR2 FQNEAQ. The CDR3 is 16 residues long. The CDR3 is CASSLRLAGLTDTQYF. As DNA, the CDR3 is TGTGCCAGCAGCTTAAGGCTAGCGGGACTCACAGATACGCAGTATTTT.

J is TRBJ2-1 and V is TRBV29-1; D gene ambiguous. Germline values: CDR1 SQVTM, CDR2 ANQGSEA. This CDR3 comprises 14 residues. Trimming left V 2 bases short and J 3 bases short, with 11 bases between. The CDR3 reads CSVEPQTDYNEQFF. The CDR3 nucleotides read TGCAGCGTTGAACCCCAGACCGACTACAATGAGCAGTTCTTC.

This chain uses TRBV12-5 with TRBJ2-2, with D perhaps matching TRBD1 or TRBD2 (6 bases each). Germline CDR1 is LGHNT and CDR2 is FRNRAP. The CDR3 has 15 residues. V shed 7 bases and J shed 2 bases, with 14 bases lying between them. The CDR3 spells CASAFGGLNTGELFF. The CDR3 DNA reads TGTGCTAGTGCCTTCGGGGGCCTAAACACCGGGGAGCTGTTTTTT.

V gene TRBV9 combines with J gene TRBJ2-3; 11 bases fit TRBD2. V lost 3 bases, J lost 7 bases, and 10 bases stayed unmatched. The CDR3 loop spans 16 amino acids. The V gene's germline CDR1 is SGDLS and CDR2 YYNGEE. The CDR3: CASSGLRASGRYTQYF. CDR3 coding DNA: TGTGCCAGCAGCGGCCTTAGGGCTAGCGGGAGGTATACGCAGTATTTT.

DNA for the CDR3: TGTGCCAGTAGTACCGGACTAGCGGGAGAACGTACGCAGTATTTT. It specifies CASSTGLAGERTQYF. The chain employs TRBV19 and TRBJ2-3; 13 bases are a match to TRBD2. Trimming took 4 bases from V and 8 from J; bases not matched to a gene: 6. The CDR3 consists of 15 residues. Germline CDR1 reads LNHDA; CDR2 reads SQIVND (reference sequence).

The chain recombines TRBV7-9 with TRBJ2-5, with 10 bases identical to TRBD2. CDR1 SEHNR and CDR2 FQNEAQ come from the germline V gene (reference sequence). CDR3 length: 15 amino acids. V trimming: 2 bases; J trimming: 2 bases; junction bases outside the gene matches: 2. CDR3 region: CASSLSAGGQETQYF. Here the CDR3 DNA reads TGTGCCAGCAGCTTATCAGCGGGAGGGCAAGAGACCCAGTACTTC.

The chain joins TRBV4-1 to TRBJ1-2; 9 bases are a match to TRBD1. Losses at the gene ends were 2 bases for V and 4 bases for J; bases not matched to a gene: 17. Germline V gives CDR1 MGHRA, CDR2 YSYEKL. The CDR3 has 19 amino acids. Written as DNA, the CDR3 is TGCGCCAGCAGCCAACTTATACGGACAGGGGATCCAAATCCCTATGGCTACACCTTC. It yields the protein CASSQLIRTGDPNPYGYTF.

The CDR3 is CASSQVYGGAGVRAYEQYF. The CDR3 bases are TGCGCCAGCAGCCAAGTTTATGGTGGCGCGGGGGTAAGGGCCTACGAGCAGTACTTC. This chain connects TRBV4-3 to TRBJ2-7; 7 bases line up with TRBD2. The V and J ends lost 1 base and 2 bases, in that order; junction bases with no gene match: 17. The CDR3 is 19 residues long. The germline gives CDR1 LGHNA, CDR2 YSLEER.

The chain links TRBV5-5 to TRBJ2-7; no clear D. V was pared by 2 bases and J by 2 bases, with 14 bases between. The CDR3 sequence is 15 residues long. Germline CDR1 is SGHKS and CDR2 is YYEKEE (reference sequence). Written as DNA, the CDR3 is TGTGCCAGCAGCTTCTCGGAGACGCAAGCCTACGAGCAGTACTTC. Its protein product is CASSFSETQAYEQYF.

V is TRBV11-3 and J is TRBJ2-1, with D perhaps given as TRBD1 or TRBD2 (5 bases each). With 1 base removed from V and 7 bases from J, the gap between germline ends came to 11 bases. The CDR3 has 14 residues. Germline CDR1 SGHNT, CDR2 YENEEA. CDR3 sequence reads: CASSLVGDSNEQFF. The DNA for the CDR3 is TGTGCCAGCAGCTTAGTGGGGGATTCAAATGAGCAGTTCTTC.